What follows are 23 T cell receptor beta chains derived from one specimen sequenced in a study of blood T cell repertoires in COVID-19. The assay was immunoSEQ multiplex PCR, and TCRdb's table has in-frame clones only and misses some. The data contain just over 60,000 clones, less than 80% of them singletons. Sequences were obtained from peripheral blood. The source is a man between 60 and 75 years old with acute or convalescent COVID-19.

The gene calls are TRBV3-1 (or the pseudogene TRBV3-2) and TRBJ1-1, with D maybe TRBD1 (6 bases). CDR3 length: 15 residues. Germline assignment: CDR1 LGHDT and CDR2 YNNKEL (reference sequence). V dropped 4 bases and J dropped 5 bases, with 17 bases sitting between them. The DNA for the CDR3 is TGTGCCAGCAGCCCTGACCCCCAGGGGAATACTGAAGCTTTCTTT. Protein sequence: CASSPDPQGNTEAFF.

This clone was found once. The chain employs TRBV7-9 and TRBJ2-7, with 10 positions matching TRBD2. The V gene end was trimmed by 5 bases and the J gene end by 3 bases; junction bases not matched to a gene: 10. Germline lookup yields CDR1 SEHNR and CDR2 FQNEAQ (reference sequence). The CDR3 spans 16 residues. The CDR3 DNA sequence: TGTGCCAGCAGCATCCCAACTAGCGGGACGGGCTACGAGCAGTACTTC. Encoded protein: CASSIPTSGTGYEQYF.

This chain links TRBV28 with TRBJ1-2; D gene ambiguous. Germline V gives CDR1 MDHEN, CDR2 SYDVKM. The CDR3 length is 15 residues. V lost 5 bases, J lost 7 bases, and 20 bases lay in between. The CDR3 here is CASSLALVIPLGYTF. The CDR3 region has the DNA TGTGCCAGCAGTCTGGCCTTGGTAATCCCCCTTGGCTACACCTTC.

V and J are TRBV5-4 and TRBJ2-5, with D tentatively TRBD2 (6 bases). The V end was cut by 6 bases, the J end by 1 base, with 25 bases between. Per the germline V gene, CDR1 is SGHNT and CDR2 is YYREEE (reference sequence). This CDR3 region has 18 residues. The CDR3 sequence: CASTPRNPAGGGQETQYF. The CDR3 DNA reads TGTGCCAGCACCCCTCGAAATCCAGCGGGTGGAGGCCAAGAGACCCAGTACTTC.

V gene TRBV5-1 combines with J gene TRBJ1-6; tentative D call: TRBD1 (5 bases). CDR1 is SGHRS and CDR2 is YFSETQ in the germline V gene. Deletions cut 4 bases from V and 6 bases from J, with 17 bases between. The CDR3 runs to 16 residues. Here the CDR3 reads CASSRGFGEGNSPLHF. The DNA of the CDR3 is TGCGCCAGCAGCCGGGGGTTTGGGGAAGGTAATTCACCCCTCCACTTT.

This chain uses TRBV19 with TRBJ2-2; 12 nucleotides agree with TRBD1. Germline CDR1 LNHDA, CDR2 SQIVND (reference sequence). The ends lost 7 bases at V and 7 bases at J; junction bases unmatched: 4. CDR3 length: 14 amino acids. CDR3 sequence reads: CASKGQGAFGELFF. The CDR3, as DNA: TGTGCCAGTAAGGGACAGGGGGCGTTCGGGGAGCTGTTTTTT.

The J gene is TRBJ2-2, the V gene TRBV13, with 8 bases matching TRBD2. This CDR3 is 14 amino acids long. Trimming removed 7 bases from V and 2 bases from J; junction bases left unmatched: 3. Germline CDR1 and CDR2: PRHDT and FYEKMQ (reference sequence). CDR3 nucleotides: TGTGCCAGCACCACTAGCGGAAACACCGGGGAGCTGTTTTTT. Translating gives CASTTSGNTGELFF.

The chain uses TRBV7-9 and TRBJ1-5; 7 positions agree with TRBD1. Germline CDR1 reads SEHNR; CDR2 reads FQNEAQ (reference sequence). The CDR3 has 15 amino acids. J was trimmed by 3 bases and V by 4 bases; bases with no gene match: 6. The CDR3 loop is CASSSTGAINQPQHF. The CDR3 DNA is TGTGCCAGCAGCTCCACAGGGGCTATCAATCAGCCCCAGCATTTT.

CDR3: CASSKAGSPYGYTF. CDR3 bases: TGTGCCAGTAGTAAGGCAGGCTCCCCTTATGGCTACACCTTC. The rearrangement uses TRBV19 and TRBJ1-2, with unresolved D. Per the germline V gene, CDR1 is LNHDA and CDR2 is SQIVND (reference sequence). The CDR3 loop spans 14 amino acids. The V gene lost 4 bases and the J gene lost 5 bases, with 14 bases spanning the gap.

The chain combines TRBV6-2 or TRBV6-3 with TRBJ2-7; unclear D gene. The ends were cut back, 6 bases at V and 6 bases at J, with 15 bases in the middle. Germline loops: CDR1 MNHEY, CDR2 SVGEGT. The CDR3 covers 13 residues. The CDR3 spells CASSQTVPTEQYF. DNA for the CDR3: TGTGCCAGCAGCCAAACGGTACCAACCGAGCAGTACTTC.

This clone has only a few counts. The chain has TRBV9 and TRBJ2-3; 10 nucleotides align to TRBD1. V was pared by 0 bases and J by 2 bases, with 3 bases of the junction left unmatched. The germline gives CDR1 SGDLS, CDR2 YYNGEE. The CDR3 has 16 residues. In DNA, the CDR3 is TGTGCCAGCAGCGTAGGGACAGGGGGTTTCACAGATACGCAGTATTTT. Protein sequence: CASSVGTGGFTDTQYF. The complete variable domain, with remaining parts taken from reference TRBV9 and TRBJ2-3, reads DSGVTQTPKHLITATGQRVTLRCSPRSGDLSVYWYQQSLDQGLQFLIQYYNGEERAKGNILERFSAQQFPDLHSELNLSSLELGDSALYFCASSVGTGGFTDTQYFGPGTRLTVL.

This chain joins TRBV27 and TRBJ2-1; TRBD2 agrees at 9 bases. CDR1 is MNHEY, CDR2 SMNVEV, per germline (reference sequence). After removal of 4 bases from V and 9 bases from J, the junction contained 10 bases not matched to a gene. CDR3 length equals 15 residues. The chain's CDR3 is CASSSSSGNWGEQFF. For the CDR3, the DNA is TGTGCCAGCAGTTCTTCTAGCGGGAATTGGGGTGAGCAGTTCTTC.

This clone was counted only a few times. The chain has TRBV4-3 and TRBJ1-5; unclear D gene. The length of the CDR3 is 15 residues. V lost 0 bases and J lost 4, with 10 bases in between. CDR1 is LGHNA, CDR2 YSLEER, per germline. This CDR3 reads CASSQDLTVNQPQHF. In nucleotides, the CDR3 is TGCGCCAGCAGCCAAGATCTAACCGTTAATCAGCCCCAGCATTTT.

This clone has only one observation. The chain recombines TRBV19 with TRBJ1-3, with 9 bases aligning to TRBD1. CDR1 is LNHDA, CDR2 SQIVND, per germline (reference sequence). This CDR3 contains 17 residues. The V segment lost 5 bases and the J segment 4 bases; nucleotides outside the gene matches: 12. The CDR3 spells CASSGRDRAILGNTIYF. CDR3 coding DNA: TGTGCCAGTAGTGGCCGGGACAGGGCCATCCTCGGAAACACCATATATTTT.

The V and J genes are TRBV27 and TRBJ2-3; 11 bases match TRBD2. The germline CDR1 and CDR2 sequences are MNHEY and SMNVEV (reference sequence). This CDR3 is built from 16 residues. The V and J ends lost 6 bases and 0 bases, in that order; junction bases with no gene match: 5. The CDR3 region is CASRRGLAVSTDTQYF. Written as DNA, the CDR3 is TGTGCCAGCAGGAGGGGACTAGCGGTCAGCACAGATACGCAGTATTTT.

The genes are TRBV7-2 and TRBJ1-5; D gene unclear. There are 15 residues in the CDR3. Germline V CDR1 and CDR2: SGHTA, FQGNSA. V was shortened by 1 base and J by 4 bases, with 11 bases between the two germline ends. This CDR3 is CASSLDSFRNQPQHF. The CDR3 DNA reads TGTGCCAGCAGCTTAGACAGTTTTAGAAATCAGCCCCAGCATTTT.

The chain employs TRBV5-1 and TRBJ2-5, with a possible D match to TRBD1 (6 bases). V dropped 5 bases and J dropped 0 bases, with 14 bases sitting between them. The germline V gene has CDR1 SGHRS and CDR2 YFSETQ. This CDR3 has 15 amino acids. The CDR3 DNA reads TGCGCCAGCAGACAGGGCCTAGGGAACCAAGAGACCCAGTACTTC. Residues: CASRQGLGNQETQYF.

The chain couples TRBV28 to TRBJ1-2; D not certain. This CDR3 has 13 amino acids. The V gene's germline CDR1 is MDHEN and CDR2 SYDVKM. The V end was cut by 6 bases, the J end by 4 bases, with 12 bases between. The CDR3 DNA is TGTGCCAGCAGCCTTGAGGAGCTCTATGGCTACACCTTC. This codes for CASSLEELYGYTF.

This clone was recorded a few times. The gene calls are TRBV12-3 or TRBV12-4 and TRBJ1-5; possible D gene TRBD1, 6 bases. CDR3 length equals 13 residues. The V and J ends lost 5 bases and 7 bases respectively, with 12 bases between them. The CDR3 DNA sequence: TGTGCCAGCAGTACAGGGATCGGCCAGCCCCAGCATTTT. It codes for CASSTGIGQPQHF.

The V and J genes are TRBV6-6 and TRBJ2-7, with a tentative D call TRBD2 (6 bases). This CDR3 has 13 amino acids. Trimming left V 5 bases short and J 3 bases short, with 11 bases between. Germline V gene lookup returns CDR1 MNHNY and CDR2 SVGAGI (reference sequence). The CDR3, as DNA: TGTGCCAGCAGTCCACCCGGGGGCTACGAGCAGTACTTC. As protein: CASSPPGGYEQYF.

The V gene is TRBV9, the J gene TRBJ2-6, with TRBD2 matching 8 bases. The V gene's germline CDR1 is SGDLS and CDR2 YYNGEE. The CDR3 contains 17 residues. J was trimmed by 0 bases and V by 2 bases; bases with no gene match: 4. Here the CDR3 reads CASSVTAGVSGANVLTF. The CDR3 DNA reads TGTGCCAGCAGCGTTACAGCGGGGGTCTCTGGGGCCAACGTCCTGACTTTC.

The CDR3 loop reads CAISASGSSYNEQFF. For the CDR3, the DNA is TGTGCCATCAGTGCTAGCGGGAGCTCCTACAATGAGCAGTTCTTC. The V gene is TRBV10-3, the J gene TRBJ2-1, with TRBD2 matching 10 bases. The J segment lost 0 bases and the V segment lost 4 bases, leaving 0 bases of the junction unmatched. The CDR3 extends over 15 amino acids. Germline V lookup: CDR1 ENHRY, CDR2 SYGVKD.

As DNA, the CDR3 is TGTGCCAGCAGCTTAGGGGTGGGGACAGAAACAGATACGCAGTATTTT. Protein: CASSLGVGTETDTQYF. The chain links TRBV7-9 to TRBJ2-3; 7 bases match TRBD1. Germline V gene sequence: CDR1 SEHNR, CDR2 FQNEAQ (reference sequence). The length of the CDR3 is 16 residues. V trimming: 1 base; J trimming: 3 bases; junction bases outside the gene matches: 7.